The clone carrying this T cell receptor (beta chain) appeared many times. Its specificity is unknown. The donor group consisted entirely of healthy Caucasians. Template switching (which added a universal primer site) was used, and cDNA carried unique molecular identifiers. From the 5' RACE reads, TCRdb called clonotypes with MiXCR, one entry per CDR3 protein. The table lists roughly 290,000 distinct CDR3 sequences, nearly 9.5% of them singletons, with under 7.5% in the top ten. This entry is derived from a study of identical twins. General study results and limits: Low generation probability was overrepresented in out-of-frame alpha sequences shared by twins.

Germline CDR1 and CDR2: LGHNA and YNFKEQ. V lost 0 bases, J lost 5 bases, and 17 bases lay in between. The CDR3 is 16 amino acids. This same sample was also taken into another study, of yellow fever vaccine responses in identical twins.

This chain joins TRBV4-2 and TRBJ2-7, with D perhaps TRBD1 or TRBD2 (5 bases each). The source of this sequence is a woman younger than 30 in good health. The sequenced sample was CD8+ T cells sorted from blood. CDR3 protein: CASSQEGPGSVDEQYF. CDR3 DNA sequence: TGTGCCAGCAGCCAAGAAGGCCCAGGGAGCGTTGACGAGCAGTACTTC.